This T cell receptor beta chain is from a study of blood T cell repertoires in COVID-19. The overall study: Specimens from acute and convalescent COVID-19 originated in the United States, Italy and Spain. Nucleic acid was either cDNA or gDNA, and it came from T cells, B-cell-depleted T cells, or PBMCs.

This CDR3 contains 14 residues. Deletions cut 2 bases from V and 8 bases from J, with 10 bases between. Germline CDR1 SGHVS, CDR2 FQNEAQ. Assay: immunoSEQ multiplex PCR; the TCRdb copy retains only in-frame clones and omits some. The top ten clones hold about 21% of a sample with roughly 32,000 clones, about 90% of them seen once. The receptor was derived from a man of 80 years or more with acute or convalescent COVID-19. Input material: peripheral blood. The chain joins TRBV7-8 to TRBJ1-6; D is undetermined. This chain's CDR3 is CASSLPLSHSPLHF. The DNA of the CDR3 is TGTGCCAGCAGCTTACCCCTGAGCCATTCACCCCTCCACTTT.